This TCR beta chain was recovered during a study of blood T cell repertoires in COVID-19. Background on the study: The samples span acute and convalescent COVID-19 from the United States, Italy and Spain. From T cells, B-cell-depleted T cells, or PBMCs came the material, which was cDNA or gDNA.

With 8 bases removed from V and 6 bases from J, the gap between germline ends came to 14 bases. The germline V gene has CDR1 WNHNN and CDR2 SYGVQD (reference sequence). This CDR3 has 13 amino acids. In the authors' methods: Amplification of reference gene primers was used by the study to estimate nucleated cell counts. Data came from immunoSEQ multiplex PCR; TCRdb stores just in-frame clones and leaves some out. V and J calls and clone size come straight from that table; D and trimming were deduced from the DNA. Here the sample spans a few hundred thousand clones, about nine tenths being singletons. Participant age was roughly 18 to 90 years, and participants resided in 20 to 30 US areas.

Sequenced material: PBMCs or T cells enriched from blood (not recorded which). The gene calls are TRBV10-1 and TRBJ2-1, with D possibly TRBD2 on 6 matching bases. The sequence was obtained from a woman aged 40 to 50 with acute COVID-19. CDR3 nucleotide sequence: TGCGCCAGCTCCAGGGAGGTCCTCAATGAGCAGTTCTTC. The encoded protein is CASSREVLNEQFF.